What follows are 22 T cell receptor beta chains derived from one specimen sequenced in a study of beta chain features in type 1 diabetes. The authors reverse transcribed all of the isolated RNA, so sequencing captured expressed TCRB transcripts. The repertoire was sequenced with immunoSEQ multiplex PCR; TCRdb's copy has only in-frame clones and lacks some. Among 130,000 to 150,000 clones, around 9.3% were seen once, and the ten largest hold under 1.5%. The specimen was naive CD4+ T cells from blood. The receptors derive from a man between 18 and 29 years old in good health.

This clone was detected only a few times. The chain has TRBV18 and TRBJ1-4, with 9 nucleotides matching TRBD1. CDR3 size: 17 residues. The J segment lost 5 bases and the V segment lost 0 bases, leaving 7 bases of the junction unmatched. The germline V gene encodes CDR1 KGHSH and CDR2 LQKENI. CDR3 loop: CASSPPTGQGGNEKLFF. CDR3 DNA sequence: TGTGCCAGCTCACCACCGACGGGACAGGGAGGGAATGAAAAACTGTTTTTT.

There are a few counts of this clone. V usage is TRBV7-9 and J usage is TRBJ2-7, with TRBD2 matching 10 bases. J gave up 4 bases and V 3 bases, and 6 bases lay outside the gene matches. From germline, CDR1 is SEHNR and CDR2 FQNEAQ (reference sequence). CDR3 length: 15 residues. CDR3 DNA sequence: TGTGCCAGCAGCTTCCCTAGCGGGGGCACTTACGAGCAGTACTTC. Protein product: CASSFPSGGTYEQYF.

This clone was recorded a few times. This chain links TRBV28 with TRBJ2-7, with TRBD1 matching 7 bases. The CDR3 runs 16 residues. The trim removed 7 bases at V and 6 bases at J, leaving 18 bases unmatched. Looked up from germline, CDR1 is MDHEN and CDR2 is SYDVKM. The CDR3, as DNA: TGTGCCAGCACCTCCGCCCCAAATCACAGGGGTTCCGAGCAGTACTTC. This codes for CASTSAPNHRGSEQYF.

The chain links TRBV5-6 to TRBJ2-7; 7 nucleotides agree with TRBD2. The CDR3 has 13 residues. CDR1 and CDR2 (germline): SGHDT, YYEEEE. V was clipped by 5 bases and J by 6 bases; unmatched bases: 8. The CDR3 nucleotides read TGTGCCAGCAGTAGACGGGAGGTAGGCGAGCAGTACTTC. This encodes CASSRREVGEQYF.

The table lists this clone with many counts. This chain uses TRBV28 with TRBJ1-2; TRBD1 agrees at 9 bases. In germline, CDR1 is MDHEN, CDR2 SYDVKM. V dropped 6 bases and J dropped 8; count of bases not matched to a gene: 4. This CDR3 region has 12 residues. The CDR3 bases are TGTGCCAGCAGCCGACAGGGGGGAGGCTACACCTTC. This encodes CASSRQGGGYTF.

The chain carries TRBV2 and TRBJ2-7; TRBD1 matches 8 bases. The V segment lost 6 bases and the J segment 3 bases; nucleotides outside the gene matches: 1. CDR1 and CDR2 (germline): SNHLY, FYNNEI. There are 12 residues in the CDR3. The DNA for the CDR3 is TGTGCCAGCAGGGACAGGGACTACGAGCAGTACTTC. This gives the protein CASRDRDYEQYF.

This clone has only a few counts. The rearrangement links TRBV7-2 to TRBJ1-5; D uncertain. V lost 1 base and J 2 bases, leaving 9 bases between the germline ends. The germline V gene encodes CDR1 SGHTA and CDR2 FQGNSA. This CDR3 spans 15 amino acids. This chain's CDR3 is CASSLGGMGNQPQHF. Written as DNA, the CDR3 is TGTGCCAGCAGCTTAGGAGGGATGGGCAATCAGCCCCAGCATTTT.

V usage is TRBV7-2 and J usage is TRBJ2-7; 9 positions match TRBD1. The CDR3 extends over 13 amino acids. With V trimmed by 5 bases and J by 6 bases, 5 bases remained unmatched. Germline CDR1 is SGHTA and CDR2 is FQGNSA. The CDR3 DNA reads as TGTGCCAGCAGCCGAGGACAGGGGAGCGAGCAGTACTTC. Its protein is CASSRGQGSEQYF. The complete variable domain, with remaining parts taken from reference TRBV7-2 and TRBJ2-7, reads GAGVSQSPSNKVTEKGKDVELRCDPISGHTALYWYRQSLGQGLEFLIYFQGNSAPDKSGLPSDRFSAERTGGSVSTLTIQRTQQEDSAVYLCASSRGQGSEQYFGPGTRLTVT.

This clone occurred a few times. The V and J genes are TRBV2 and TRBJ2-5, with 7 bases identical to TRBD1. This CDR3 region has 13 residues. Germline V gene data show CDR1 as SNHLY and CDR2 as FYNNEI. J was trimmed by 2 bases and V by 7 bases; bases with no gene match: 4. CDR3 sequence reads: CASMGQIQETQYF. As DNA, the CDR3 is TGTGCCAGCATGGGACAGATACAAGAGACCCAGTACTTC.

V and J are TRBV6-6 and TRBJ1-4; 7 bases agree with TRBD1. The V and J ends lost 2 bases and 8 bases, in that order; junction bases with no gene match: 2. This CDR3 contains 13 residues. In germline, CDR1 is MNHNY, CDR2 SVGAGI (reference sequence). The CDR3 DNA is TGTGCCAGCAGTTACAGGGGGCGGGAAAAACTGTTTTTT. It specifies CASSYRGREKLFF.

The CDR3: CAWSVRGSGYNEQFF. In DNA form, the CDR3 reads TGTGCCTGGAGTGTACGAGGGTCTGGCTACAATGAGCAGTTCTTC. V gene TRBV30 combines with J gene TRBJ2-1, with a weak D call TRBD2 (5 bases). The V end lost 0 bases, the J end lost 3 bases, and 12 bases lay between the germline ends. The CDR3 sequence is 15 residues long. Germline assignment: CDR1 GTSNPN and CDR2 SVGIG (reference sequence).

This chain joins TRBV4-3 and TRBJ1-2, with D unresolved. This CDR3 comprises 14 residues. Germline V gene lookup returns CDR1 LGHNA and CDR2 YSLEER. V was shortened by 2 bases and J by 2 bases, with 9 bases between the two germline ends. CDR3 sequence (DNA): TGCGCCAGCAGCCAAATGGAGGCCAACTATGGCTACACCTTC. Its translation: CASSQMEANYGYTF.

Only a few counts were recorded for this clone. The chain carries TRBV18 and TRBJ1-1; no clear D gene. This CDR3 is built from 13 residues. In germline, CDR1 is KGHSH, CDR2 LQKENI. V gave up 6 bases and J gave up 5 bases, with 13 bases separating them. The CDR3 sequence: CASSPDEVTEAFF. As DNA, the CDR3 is TGTGCCAGCTCTCCCGACGAGGTGACTGAAGCTTTCTTT.

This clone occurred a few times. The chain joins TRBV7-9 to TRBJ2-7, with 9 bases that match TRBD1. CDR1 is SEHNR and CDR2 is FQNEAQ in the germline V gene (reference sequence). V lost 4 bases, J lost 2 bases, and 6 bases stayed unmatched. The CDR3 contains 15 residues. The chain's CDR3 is CASSSSRTGAYEQYF. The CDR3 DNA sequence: TGTGCCAGCAGCTCCTCAAGGACAGGGGCCTACGAGCAGTACTTC.

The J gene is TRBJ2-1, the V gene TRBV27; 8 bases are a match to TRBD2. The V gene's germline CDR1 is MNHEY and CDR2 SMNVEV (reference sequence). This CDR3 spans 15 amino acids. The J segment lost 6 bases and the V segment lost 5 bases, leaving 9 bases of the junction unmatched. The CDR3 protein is CASSDPGGAVNEQFF. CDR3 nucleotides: TGTGCCAGCAGTGACCCCGGGGGGGCGGTCAATGAGCAGTTCTTC.

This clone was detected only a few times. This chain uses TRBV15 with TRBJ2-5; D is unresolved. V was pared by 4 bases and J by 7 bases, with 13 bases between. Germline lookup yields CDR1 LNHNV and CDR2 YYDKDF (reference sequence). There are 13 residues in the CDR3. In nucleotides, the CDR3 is TGTGCCACCAGCACGCCCGACAAAGGGACCCAGTACTTC. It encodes CATSTPDKGTQYF. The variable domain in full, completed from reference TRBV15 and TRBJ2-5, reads DAMVIQNPRYQVTQFGKPVTLSCSQTLNHNVMYWYQQKSSQAPKLLFHYYDKDFNNEADTPDNFQSRRPNTSFCFLDIRSPGLGDTAMYLCATSTPDKGTQYFGPGTRLLVL.

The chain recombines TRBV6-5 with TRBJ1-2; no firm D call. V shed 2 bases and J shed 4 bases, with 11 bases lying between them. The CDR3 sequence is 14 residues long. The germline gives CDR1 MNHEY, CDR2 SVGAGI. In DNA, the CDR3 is TGTGCCAGCAGTTACACCAACAGTGCCTATGGCTACACCTTC. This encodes CASSYTNSAYGYTF.

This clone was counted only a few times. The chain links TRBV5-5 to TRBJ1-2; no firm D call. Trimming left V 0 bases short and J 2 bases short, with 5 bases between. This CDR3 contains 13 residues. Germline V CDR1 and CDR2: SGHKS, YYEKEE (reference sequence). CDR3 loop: CASSLVQNYGYTF. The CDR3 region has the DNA TGTGCCAGCAGCTTGGTGCAGAACTATGGCTACACCTTC. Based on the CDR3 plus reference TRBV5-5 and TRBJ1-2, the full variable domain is DAGVTQSPTHLIKTRGQQVTLRCSPISGHKSVSWYQQVLGQGPQFIFQYYEKEERGRGNFPDRFSARQFPNYSSELNVNALLLGDSALYLCASSLVQNYGYTFGSGTRLTVV.

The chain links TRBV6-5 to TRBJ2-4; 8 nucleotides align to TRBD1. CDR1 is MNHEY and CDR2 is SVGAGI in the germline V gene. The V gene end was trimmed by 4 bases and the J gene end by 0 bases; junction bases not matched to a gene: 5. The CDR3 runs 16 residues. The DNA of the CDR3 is TGTGCCAGCAGTTCGGGACAGGCTTTAGCCAAAAACATTCAGTACTTC. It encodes CASSSGQALAKNIQYF.

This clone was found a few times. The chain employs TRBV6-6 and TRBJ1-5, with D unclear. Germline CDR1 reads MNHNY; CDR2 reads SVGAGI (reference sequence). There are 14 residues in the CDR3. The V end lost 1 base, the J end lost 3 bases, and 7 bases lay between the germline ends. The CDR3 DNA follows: TGTGCCAGCAGTTACTTGGACTACAATCAGCCCCAGCATTTT. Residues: CASSYLDYNQPQHF.

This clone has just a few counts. The CDR3 region is CASSKDITNEKLFF. The CDR3 DNA follows: TGTGCCAGCAGCAAGGACATAACTAATGAAAAACTGTTTTTT. The rearrangement joins TRBV7-6 to TRBJ1-4; a possible D gene is TRBD1 (5 bases). There are 14 residues in the CDR3. V was trimmed by 5 bases and J by 1 base, leaving 8 bases between them. Germline-derived CDR1 and CDR2 are SGHVS and FNYEAQ.

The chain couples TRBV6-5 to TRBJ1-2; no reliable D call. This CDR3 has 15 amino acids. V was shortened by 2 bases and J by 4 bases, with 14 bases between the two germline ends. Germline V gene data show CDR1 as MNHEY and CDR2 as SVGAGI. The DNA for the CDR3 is TGTGCCAGCAGTTACCGCCCGGGTTCCAGCTATGGCTACACCTTC. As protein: CASSYRPGSSYGYTF.